These 30 T cell receptor beta chains were all obtained from the same sample, sequenced in a study of T-cell reconstitution after alpha-beta-depleted transplantation in children. Unique molecular identifiers were used to barcode this TCRbeta library. MiXCR, run by TCRdb on the PCR reads, gives a single entry per CDR3 protein. The sample lists around 700,000 distinct CDR3 sequences, less than 15% occurring once. The source was PBMCs, collected before TCRalphabeta/CD19-depleted stem cell transplant. The receptor set was obtained from a girl aged 2 to 9 with congenital amegakaryocytic thrombocytopenia, due to receive a stem cell transplant.

This clonotype was seen a handful of times. The chain carries TRBV30 and TRBJ2-1, with 9 bases matching TRBD1. CDR1 GTSNPN and CDR2 SVGIG come from the germline V gene (reference sequence). The CDR3 sequence is 14 residues long. V shed 2 bases and J 5 bases; nucleotides not matched to a gene: 4. The CDR3 spells CAWSPGTGHNEQFF. CDR3 DNA: TGTGCCTGGAGTCCCGGGACAGGGCACAATGAGCAGTTCTTC.

This clonotype was recorded at least ten times. V and J are TRBV6-1 and TRBJ2-7; 8 nucleotides agree with TRBD2. CDR3 length equals 16 residues. The V segment lost 6 bases and the J segment 3 bases; nucleotides outside the gene matches: 13. In germline, CDR1 is MNHNS, CDR2 SASEGT. The CDR3 region is CASSNKPGLGFYEQYF. The DNA for the CDR3 is TGTGCCAGCAGCAATAAACCGGGACTAGGTTTCTACGAGCAGTACTTC.

This clonotype was picked up many times. The V gene is TRBV28, the J gene TRBJ1-5; weak D call: TRBD1 (5 bases). The CDR3 covers 13 residues. Trimming stripped 10 bases from V and 3 bases from J, with 13 bases between. The germline CDR1 and CDR2 sequences are MDHEN and SYDVKM. The CDR3 DNA follows: TGTGCCATTCGACAGACCAACAATCAGCCCCAGCATTTT. The encoded protein is CAIRQTNNQPQHF.

This chain connects TRBV7-9 to TRBJ2-7; D is unresolved. CDR1 is SEHNR and CDR2 is FQNEAQ in the germline V gene (reference sequence). This CDR3 contains 13 residues. With 3 bases removed from V and 3 bases from J, the gap between germline ends came to 9 bases. Here the CDR3 reads CASSFRGDYEQYF. The CDR3 DNA is TGTGCCAGCAGCTTTCGTGGAGACTACGAGCAGTACTTC. The entire variable domain, with the rest obtained from reference TRBV7-9 and TRBJ2-7, is as follows: DTGVSQNPRHKITKRGQNVTFRCDPISEHNRLYWYRQTLGQGPEFLTYFQNEAQLEKSRLLSDRFSAERPKGSFSTLEIQRTEQGDSAMYLCASSFRGDYEQYFGPGTRLTVT.

This clonotype was seen ten or more times. The CDR3 sequence is CSARAFSGEDLNEQFF. The CDR3 coding sequence is TGCAGTGCTAGGGCTTTTAGCGGGGAAGATTTGAATGAGCAGTTCTTC. The rearrangement uses TRBV20-1 and TRBJ2-1; 8 bases are shared with TRBD2. J was trimmed by 7 bases and V by 3 bases; bases with no gene match: 14. CDR1 and CDR2 (germline): DFQATT, SNEGSKA (reference sequence). CDR3 length equals 16 residues.

CDR3 residues: CASSYTDGNIQYF. The CDR3 DNA reads as TGTGCCAGCAGTTACACGGACGGAAACATTCAGTACTTC. The V call is TRBV6-6, the J call TRBJ2-4; D is ambiguous. With 2 bases removed from V and 6 bases from J, the gap between germline ends came to 8 bases. This CDR3 has 13 residues. The germline gives CDR1 MNHNY, CDR2 SVGAGI (reference sequence).

This clonotype was seen repeatedly, ten times or more. The chain carries TRBV12-3 or TRBV12-4 and TRBJ2-7, with D uncertain. The CDR3 has 13 residues. Trimming stripped 3 bases from V and 2 bases from J, with 8 bases between. The CDR3 sequence is CASSFGPAYEQYF. In DNA form, the CDR3 reads TGTGCCAGCAGTTTCGGACCCGCCTACGAGCAGTACTTC.

This clonotype was detected many times. The chain uses TRBV2 and TRBJ2-1; D gene unclear. This CDR3 is built from 13 residues. Germline V gene lookup returns CDR1 SNHLY and CDR2 FYNNEI. The V end was cut by 4 bases, the J end by 2 bases, with 6 bases between. CDR3 amino acids: CASSGLAYNEQFF. CDR3 sequence (DNA): TGTGCCAGCAGTGGGCTGGCCTACAATGAGCAGTTCTTC.

This clonotype was seen only once. The V gene is TRBV12-3 or TRBV12-4, the J gene TRBJ2-3; unclear D gene. The CDR3 is 15 amino acids. The V end was cut by 6 bases, the J end by 2 bases, with 15 bases between. The CDR3, as DNA: TGTGCCAGCAGACTGGAACAGACTCTCACAGATACGCAGTATTTT. Amino acid sequence: CASRLEQTLTDTQYF.

A few counts support this clonotype. This chain links TRBV7-9 with TRBJ2-7; the D is unclear. Germline V gene sequence: CDR1 SEHNR, CDR2 FQNEAQ (reference sequence). The CDR3 runs to 12 residues. V was pared by 5 bases and J by 7 bases, with 12 bases between. As DNA, the CDR3 is TGTGCCAGCAGCCAAGTAACGCGTGAGCAGTACTTC. Translating gives CASSQVTREQYF.

This clonotype occurred many times. The J gene is TRBJ2-1, the V gene TRBV20-1; D remains unclear. Germline-derived CDR1 and CDR2 are DFQATT and SNEGSKA (reference sequence). The CDR3 length is 12 residues. The CDR3 DNA is TGCAGCGCCGGTAGCTCCTACAATGAGCAGTTCTTC. It yields the protein CSAGSSYNEQFF.

This clonotype turned up a few times. This chain joins TRBV20-1 and TRBJ1-2, with no clear D. CDR3 size: 13 residues. Per the germline V gene, CDR1 is DFQATT and CDR2 is SNEGSKA (reference sequence). V was clipped by 4 bases and J by 2 bases, with 11 bases between them. The CDR3 DNA sequence: TGCAGTGCTACCTCCGGACGGAACTATGGCTACACCTTC. It codes for CSATSGRNYGYTF.

This clonotype has ten or more counts. The rearrangement uses TRBV20-1 and TRBJ1-4; 9 bases are shared with TRBD1. V lost 5 bases, J lost 8 bases, and 6 bases stayed unmatched. From germline, CDR1 is DFQATT and CDR2 SNEGSKA (reference sequence). This CDR3 region has 13 residues. For the CDR3, the DNA is TGCAGTGCTCCCGGGACAGGGAAGGAAAAACTGTTTTTT. Its protein product is CSAPGTGKEKLFF.

This clonotype was picked up many times. The genes are TRBV20-1 and TRBJ2-7; 7 nucleotides match TRBD1. CDR3 length: 14 residues. Germline trimming cut 1 base from V and 5 bases from J; bases unmatched to any gene: 8. Per germline, CDR1 DFQATT and CDR2 SNEGSKA (reference sequence). The CDR3 DNA reads as TGCAGTGCTAGAGTTAACAGGGGAGTCCACGAGCAGTACTTC. This encodes CSARVNRGVHEQYF.

The chain employs TRBV5-1 and TRBJ2-7, with 7 bases aligning to TRBD1. With V trimmed by 2 bases and J by 5 bases, 7 bases remained unmatched. From germline, CDR1 is SGHRS and CDR2 YFSETQ. The CDR3 runs 14 residues. CDR3 in amino acids: CASSFRTGWHEQYF. As DNA, the CDR3 is TGCGCCAGCAGCTTCCGGACAGGATGGCACGAGCAGTACTTC.

On this clonotype: A much larger clone lies a single base off, so this may be a read error. The chain combines TRBV30 with TRBJ1-2; maybe TRBD1 (5 bases). The CDR3 is made up of 16 amino acids. Germline CDR1 GTSNPN, CDR2 SVGIG (reference sequence). This CDR3 reads CAWRWKGVLPNHGYTF. The CDR3 region has the DNA TGTGCCTGGAGATGGAAAGGGGTTCTGCCTAACCATGGCTACACCTTC.

In this sample, this clonotype turned up many times. This sequence joins TRBV20-1 and TRBJ1-2; D gene uncertain. V dropped 4 bases and J dropped 8 bases, with 14 bases sitting between them. The CDR3 spans 12 residues. Germline V gene lookup returns CDR1 DFQATT and CDR2 SNEGSKA (reference sequence). In DNA form, the CDR3 reads TGCAGTGCTATTCCCCGTTCGAGGGGCTACACCTTC. It translates to CSAIPRSRGYTF.

This clonotype was seen a handful of times. This sequence joins TRBV10-3 and TRBJ1-1; unclear D gene. Looked up from germline, CDR1 is ENHRY and CDR2 is SYGVKD. Trimming took off 6 bases at V and 0 bases at J, with 11 bases between the two ends. The CDR3 runs to 14 residues. CDR3 DNA sequence: TGTGCCATCAGCAGCCTCCCATTGAACACTGAAGCTTTCTTT. Its protein is CAISSLPLNTEAFF.

In this sample, this clonotype turned up once. The chain employs TRBV12-3 or TRBV12-4 and TRBJ2-5; D is perhaps TRBD1 (6 bases). This CDR3 contains 15 residues. Trimming shortened V by 3 bases and J by 3 bases, and 14 bases separated the two germline ends. As DNA, the CDR3 is TGTGCCAGCAGTTTTACGGGACATAGAAAAGAGACCCAGTACTTC. It encodes CASSFTGHRKETQYF.

This chain's CDR3 is CASSSPGILAGAYEQYF. CDR3 sequence (DNA): TGTGCCAGCAGTTCGCCCGGGATACTAGCGGGAGCCTACGAGCAGTACTTC. The chain recombines TRBV6-5 with TRBJ2-7; 11 bases map to TRBD2. J gave up 2 bases and V 4 bases, and 10 bases lay outside the gene matches. CDR3 length: 17 residues. Germline V gene sequence: CDR1 MNHEY, CDR2 SVGAGI.

J is TRBJ2-3 and V is TRBV4-1, with 7 bases aligning to TRBD2. The CDR3 is 20 residues long. Unmatched junction bases numbered 21, after V lost 3 bases and J lost 3 bases. Germline V gene sequence: CDR1 MGHRA, CDR2 YSYEKL. CDR3: CASSHPTWATGRMKTDTQYF. CDR3 in DNA: TGCGCCAGCAGCCACCCTACCTGGGCTACCGGGAGGATGAAGACAGATACGCAGTATTTT.

This chain joins TRBV7-2 and TRBJ2-4; D is tentatively TRBD1 or TRBD2 (5 bases each). The CDR3 has 16 amino acids. The V end was cut by 1 base, the J end by 1 base, with 11 bases between. Germline CDR1 is SGHTA and CDR2 is FQGNSA. The DNA of the CDR3 is TGTGCCAGCAGCTTAGGAGGGGTCGCGGCCAAAAACATTCAGTACTTC. Translation gives CASSLGGVAAKNIQYF. The entire variable domain, with the rest obtained from reference TRBV7-2 and TRBJ2-4, is as follows: GAGVSQSPSNKVTEKGKDVELRCDPISGHTALYWYRQSLGQGLEFLIYFQGNSAPDKSGLPSDRFSAERTGGSVSTLTIQRTQQEDSAVYLCASSLGGVAAKNIQYFGAGTRLSVL.

V usage is TRBV11-2 and J usage is TRBJ1-1; 8 nucleotides agree with TRBD1. The CDR3 consists of 16 residues. V lost 3 bases, J lost 1 base, and 7 bases stayed unmatched. The germline CDR1 and CDR2 sequences are SGHAT and FQNNGV. CDR3 amino acids: CASSLGQVLWNTEAFF. The DNA of the CDR3 is TGTGCCAGCAGCTTGGGACAGGTCCTTTGGAACACTGAAGCTTTCTTT. Filled out from reference TRBV11-2 and TRBJ1-1, the complete variable domain reads EAGVAQSPRYKIIEKRQSVAFWCNPISGHATLYWYQQILGQGPKLLIQFQNNGVVDDSQLPKDRFSAERLKGVDSTLKIQPAKLEDSAVYLCASSLGQVLWNTEAFFGQGTRLTVV.

This clonotype showed up just a few times. The V and J genes are TRBV3-1 and TRBJ2-3, with no clear D. Trimming took off 3 bases at V and 6 bases at J, with 7 bases between the two ends. CDR3 length: 12 residues. Per germline, CDR1 LGHDT and CDR2 YNNKEL (reference sequence). The CDR3 DNA sequence: TGTGCCAGCAGCCATATTGGCGATACGCAGTATTTT. This gives the protein CASSHIGDTQYF.

This clonotype was seen ten or more times. The chain has TRBV11-2 and TRBJ2-1; the D gene is possibly TRBD2 (5 bases). Germline V gene data show CDR1 as SGHAT and CDR2 as FQNNGV. The CDR3 length is 15 residues. Trimming removed 3 bases from V and 5 bases from J, with 14 bases in between. For the CDR3, the DNA is TGTGCCAGCAGCTTCCCCGGGGTAGCCAACAATGAGCAGTTCTTC. Encoded protein: CASSFPGVANNEQFF.

In DNA, the CDR3 is TGTGCCAGCAGCTTGAGAGCGGGAGGATCCTACAATGAGCAGTTCTTC. Its protein is CASSLRAGGSYNEQFF. The chain uses TRBV7-8 and TRBJ2-1; 9 bases fit TRBD2. Trimming removed 3 bases from V and 1 base from J; junction bases left unmatched: 4. Germline CDR1 reads SGHVS; CDR2 reads FQNEAQ. CDR3 length equals 16 residues.

The V call is TRBV20-1, the J call TRBJ2-5, with a weak D call TRBD1 (6 bases). This CDR3 contains 14 residues. The germline V gene encodes CDR1 DFQATT and CDR2 SNEGSKA (reference sequence). V was pared by 5 bases and J by 5 bases, with 18 bases between. The CDR3 region is CSADPNPGAETQYF. CDR3 DNA: TGCAGTGCTGACCCGAACCCAGGGGCCGAGACCCAGTACTTC.

This clonotype was detected a few times. A read error may be the cause here, since a much bigger clone is one base away. The chain uses TRBV27 and TRBJ2-1, with D uncertain. Per the germline V gene, CDR1 is MNHEY and CDR2 is SMNVEV (reference sequence). Deletions cut 5 bases from V and 7 bases from J, with 9 bases between. The length of the CDR3 is 12 residues. CDR3 bases: TGTGCCAGCAGTCCCATGGGGAATGAGCAGTTCTTC. Its protein is CASSPMGNEQFF.

This clonotype was found a few times. The chain employs TRBV25-1 and TRBJ2-3; 7 bases align to TRBD1. Germline V gene lookup returns CDR1 MGHDK and CDR2 SYGVNS. The V segment lost 0 bases and the J segment 4 bases; nucleotides outside the gene matches: 7. This CDR3 spans 16 amino acids. The CDR3: CASSEYVRGRADTQYF. The CDR3 bases are TGTGCCAGCAGTGAATACGTTAGGGGGCGTGCAGATACGCAGTATTTT.

The chain recombines TRBV7-7 with TRBJ2-3; a weak D match, TRBD2 (6 bases). The CDR3 runs to 16 residues. Germline values: CDR1 SSHAT, CDR2 FNYEAQ (reference sequence). V shed 1 base and J shed 3 bases, with 14 bases lying between them. The CDR3 is CASSLGFREWTDTQYF. Written as DNA, the CDR3 is TGTGCCAGCAGCTTAGGATTCCGGGAGTGGACAGATACGCAGTATTTT.